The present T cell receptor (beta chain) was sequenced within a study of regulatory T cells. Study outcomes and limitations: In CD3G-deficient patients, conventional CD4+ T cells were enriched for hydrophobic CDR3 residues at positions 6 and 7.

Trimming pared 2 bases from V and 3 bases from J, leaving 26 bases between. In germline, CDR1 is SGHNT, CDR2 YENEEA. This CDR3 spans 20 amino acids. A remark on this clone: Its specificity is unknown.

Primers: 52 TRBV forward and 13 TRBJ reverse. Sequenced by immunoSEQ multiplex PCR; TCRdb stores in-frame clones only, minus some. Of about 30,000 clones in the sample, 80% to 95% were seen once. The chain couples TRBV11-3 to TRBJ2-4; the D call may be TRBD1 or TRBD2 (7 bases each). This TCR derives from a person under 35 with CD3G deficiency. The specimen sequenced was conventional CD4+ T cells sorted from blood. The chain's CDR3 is CASSLTRDSASGTFKNIQYF. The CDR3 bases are TGTGCCAGCAGCTTAACCCGGGACAGCGCCAGCGGGACCTTCAAAAACATTCAGTACTTC.